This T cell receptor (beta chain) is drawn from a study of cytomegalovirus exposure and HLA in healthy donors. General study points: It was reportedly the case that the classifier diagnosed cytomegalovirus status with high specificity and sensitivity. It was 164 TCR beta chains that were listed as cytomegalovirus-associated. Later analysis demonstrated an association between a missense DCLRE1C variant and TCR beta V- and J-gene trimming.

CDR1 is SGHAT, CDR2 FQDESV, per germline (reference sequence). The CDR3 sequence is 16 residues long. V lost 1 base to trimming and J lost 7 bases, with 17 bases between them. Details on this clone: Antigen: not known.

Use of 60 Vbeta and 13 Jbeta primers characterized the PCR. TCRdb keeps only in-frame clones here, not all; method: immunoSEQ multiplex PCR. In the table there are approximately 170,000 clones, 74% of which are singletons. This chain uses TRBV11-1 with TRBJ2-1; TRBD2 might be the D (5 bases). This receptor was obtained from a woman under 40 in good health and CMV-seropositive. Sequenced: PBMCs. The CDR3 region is CASSLGQAQPGNEQFF. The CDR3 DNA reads TGTGCCAGCAGCTTAGGGCAGGCCCAACCGGGGAATGAGCAGTTCTTC. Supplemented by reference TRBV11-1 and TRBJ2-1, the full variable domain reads EAEVAQSPRYKITEKSQAVAFWCDPISGHATLYWYRQILGQGPELLVQFQDESVVDDSQLPKDRFSAERLKGVDSTLKIQPAELGDSAMYLCASSLGQAQPGNEQFFGPGTRLTVL.